This T cell receptor (beta chain) derives from a study of beta chain features in type 1 diabetes (dated by TCRdb to the late 2010s). Background on the whole study: No differences in mean age, gender distribution, total cell number or subset yield were found between patients and healthy donors. A total of just under 110,000,000 sorted cells were examined across all samples, and RNA yield correlated strongly with the number of cells per subset. The study compared TCRB repertoires of sorted circulating CD4+ T cell subsets between recently diagnosed type 1 diabetes patients and matched healthy donors. Naive and central memory subsets were obtained from all 30 or so donors, but regulatory and stem cell-like memory subsets were isolated from only 8 patients and roughly eight healthy donors. Study-level results and caveats: Because the HLA sub-analyses included only small numbers of individuals, any influence of HLA type on TCRB rearrangement was left unresolved. Shorter templates might have been favored by PCR, but patient and control samples were amplified and corrected together, so both groups would have been affected equally by any skew. Sequencing cDNA rather than genomic DNA could over-represent highly expressing activated cells, although activation and CD3 levels did not differ between groups. At VDJ recombination sites, patients with type 1 diabetes made fewer insertions and deleted more nucleotides, a pattern implying thymic rearrangement abnormalities. A moderate but significant shortening of TCRB CDR3 length was observed in type 1 diabetes patients in all four CD4+ subsets. Naive, central memory and regulatory TCRB repertoires appeared to be more similar among patients than among healthy donors.

V loses 6 bases of germline sequence and J loses 0 bases, and the interval between the two ends is 12 bases. Inclusive of the bounding cysteine and phenylalanine, the CDR3 is 14 residues long. Only CDR3 DNA remains: 42 bases, in frame from the first base. The germline V gene gives CDR1 as SGHAT and CDR2 as FQNNGV. This clone turned up a few times. Its recognized antigen is unknown. No base qualities exist here, and no much larger clone lies one base off it. The High Capacity cDNA Reverse Transcription Kit was used to reverse transcribe all of the isolated RNA, meaning that expressed TCRB transcripts were what got sequenced. Deep immunoSEQ sequencing was performed on naive, central memory and regulatory T cell samples, with an average of around 3.5 million total reads per sample. After sorted cells were lysed in RLT buffer, RNA was extracted with DNase-treated RNeasy Micro or Mini kits, with the choice depending on cell number. Each cell subset was processed on its own to prevent cross-contamination, while patient and healthy donor samples were processed together. TCRB sequences were amplified from cDNA with the immunoSEQ multiplex PCR, producing 87-bp fragments spanning the CDR3 region. Amplicons were sequenced on the Illumina HiSeq platform. The original pipeline was this. PCR bias was corrected computationally using synthetic template baselines, and reads within Hamming distance 2 were collapsed, with unmergeable singletons discarded. Reads were aligned to IMGT to assign V, D and J genes, CDR3 length, and insertions or deletions at six rearrangement sites. Within each subset, clonotype counts were normalized to sorted cell number, after which true diversity and Gini coefficients were computed with the tcR R package. The overlap coefficient, calculated on TCRB nucleotide sequences, was used to quantify repertoire sharing. Out-of-frame TCRB sequences from naive cells were analyzed to stand in for the pre-selection repertoire. In its TCRdb copy, this immuneACCESS table keeps in-frame sequences only and misses some clones. Where compared with another copy, unresolved V genes explain less than half of these, and the others have no known cause. Clone size and V and J calls were adopted from that table, with D and trimming inferred from the DNA. The sample contains roughly 610,000 clones, 15% to 19% of them found a single time. The leading ten clones occupy approximately 0.087% of the sample.

A single peripheral blood draw of around 0.11 L on average was collected from each donor into heparinised tubes. A BD FACSAria II and a panel including CD45RO, CCR7, CD25, CD127, CD95 and CD27 were used to sort naive, central memory, regulatory and stem cell-like memory CD4+ T cells. Purity was above 98% for every sorted population. PBMCs were separated immediately by Lymphoprep density gradient centrifugation and were stained directly, without being cultured. Samples were stained and sorted in pairs, with one healthy donor and one patient per experiment, so that batch effects were minimized. The sample consisted of naive CD4+ T cells from blood. The cell subset or site label, as the study defines it: true naive CD4+ T cells. The chain employs TRBV11-2 and TRBJ2-7, with TRBD2 perhaps the D gene, on 5 matching bases. The TCR comes from a man aged 18-30 years in good health. The CDR3 region reads CASRPAGSSYEQYF. The nucleotides read TGTGCCAGCAGACCTGCTGGGAGCTCCTACGAGCAGTACTTC.